This entry is about one T cell receptor beta chain. What it recognizes is unknown. Between the trimmed V and J ends, which lost 4 bases and 2 bases, there was a span of 13 bases. The CDR3 runs to 15 residues. Germline lookup yields CDR1 SGHDN and CDR2 FVKESK. This record comes from a study of shared clonotypes between healthy human individuals. Broader study findings: Non-shared clonotypes were found to have lower generation probabilities than the clonotypes that were shared by all four of the sorted-subset donors. It was observed that approximately 5% of naive CD4 clonotypes were shared across a handful of donors.

Only Caucasian adults living in Nashville, Tennessee served as donors. Sequencing was at deep level. The method was immunoSEQ multiplex PCR; TCRdb's version includes in-frame clones alone and lacks a portion of them. The table includes roughly 400,000 clones, 90% to 98% detected once. The receptor's source is a man between 25 and 39 years old in good health. Specimen: memory CD8+ T cells sorted from blood. Documented subset: CD45RO+ cells pooled with CCR7-negative TemRA cells. The chain employs TRBV14 and TRBJ2-3, with a weak D call TRBD2 (5 bases). The CDR3 sequence: CASSLDSRPTDTQYF. The CDR3 DNA is TGTGCCAGCAGCCTGGACTCCCGCCCCACAGATACGCAGTATTTT. The variable domain in full, completed from reference TRBV14 and TRBJ2-3, reads EAGVTQFPSHSVIEKGQTVTLRCDPISGHDNLYWYRRVMGKEIKFLLHFVKESKQDESGMPNNRFLAERTGGTYSTLKVQPAELEDSGVYFCASSLDSRPTDTQYFGPGTRLTVL.